This T cell receptor beta chain was identified in a study of blood T cells in healthy people across ages. Primers used in a second PCR of about 7 to 12 cycles were a sample-barcoded 5' primer and a J-beta primer mix. Researchers report that a template-switch adaptor with 12 random nucleotides tagged each cDNA molecule. Per sample, CDR3-containing paired-end reads numbered at least 3 million. TCRdb analysed the 5' RACE reads with MiXCR anew, one entry per CDR3 protein. The repertoire includes some 1.5 million distinct CDR3 sequences, over 25% of them detected once, and 7.7% sits in the top ten. The TCR was taken from a woman aged 30 to 39 in good health. The sample consisted of blood.

CDR3 residues: CASGGVKGGETQYF. The CDR3 DNA follows: TGTGCCAGCGGCGGGGTAAAGGGTGGCGAGACCCAGTACTTC. V gene TRBV7-9 combines with J gene TRBJ2-7, with D possibly being TRBD2 (6 bases). The J call could be wrong; TRBJ2-5 is a better fit for the DNA end. The CDR3 contains 14 residues. Germline CDR1 reads SEHNR; CDR2 reads FQNEAQ (reference sequence).